The 4 T cell receptor beta chains below were found in one sample sequenced in a study of blood T cell repertoires in COVID-19. Some clones are missing from TCRdb's copy, which holds only in-frame ones; the method was immunoSEQ multiplex PCR. Altogether tens of thousands of clones are present, approximately 85% being singletons, with the ten largest covering roughly 15%. The sample comprised peripheral blood. These receptors all stem from a human donor in a cohort sampled during active COVID-19.

This clone was seen a single time. The chain recombines TRBV7-9 with TRBJ1-4, with D maybe TRBD1 (5 bases). Trimming removed 5 bases from V and 6 bases from J, with 16 bases in between. Per germline, CDR1 SEHNR and CDR2 FQNEAQ (reference sequence). The CDR3 totals 15 residues. CDR3 sequence: CASSARQRPDEKLFF. The CDR3 nucleotides are TGTGCCAGCAGCGCCCGACAGAGGCCGGATGAAAAACTGTTTTTT.

The rearrangement joins TRBV5-6 to TRBJ1-5; D may be TRBD1 (5 bases). Germline CDR1 is SGHDT and CDR2 is YYEEEE. The CDR3 covers 14 residues. The V end lost 4 bases, the J end lost 3 bases, and 11 bases lay between the germline ends. DNA of the CDR3: TGTGCCAGCAGCCAGGGCACAGTCAATCAGCCCCAGCATTTT. Encoded protein: CASSQGTVNQPQHF.

This clone was seen more than once but under ten times. The rearrangement links TRBV30 to TRBJ1-5; 7 nucleotides line up with TRBD1. The ends lost 0 bases at V and 3 bases at J; junction bases unmatched: 5. Germline V gene lookup returns CDR1 GTSNPN and CDR2 SVGIG (reference sequence). The CDR3 covers 15 residues. CDR3 protein: CAWSVRDSYNQPQHF. CDR3 nucleotide sequence: TGTGCCTGGAGTGTAAGGGACAGTTACAATCAGCCCCAGCATTTT.

V and J are TRBV6-6 and TRBJ1-4, with TRBD1 identical over 8 bases. Trimming cost V 7 bases and J 0 bases; bases outside gene matches: 7. In germline, CDR1 is MNHNY, CDR2 SVGAGI (reference sequence). This CDR3 contains 16 residues. CDR3 sequence: CASIPGGAATNEKLFF. CDR3 sequence (DNA): TGTGCCAGCATCCCAGGGGGCGCGGCAACTAATGAAAAACTGTTTTTT.